The source of this TCR beta chain is a study of blood T cell repertoires in COVID-19. The wider study: PBMCs, B-cell-depleted T cells, or T cells provided the cDNA or gDNA that made up the material.

Germline V gives CDR1 PRHDT, CDR2 FYEKMQ (reference sequence). This CDR3 comprises 14 residues. V lost 0 bases and J lost 3, with 8 bases in between. Original handling: Cell counts per sample came from amplifying reference gene primers. Using immunoSEQ multiplex PCR, the repertoire was profiled, and TCRdb retains in-frame clones only, with some absent. V, J and clone size reflect that table, while D and trimming were determined from the DNA. This table holds roughly 400,000 clones, roughly 84% found once. Ages ranged from 18 to 89 years, with residence in 24 US areas. V is TRBV13 and J is TRBJ1-1; D ambiguous. This sequence originates from a woman between 18 and 30 years old who had been exposed to COVID-19. The sequenced sample was PBMCs or T cells enriched from blood (not recorded which). CDR3 protein: CASSLGVVDTEAFF. In DNA form, the CDR3 reads TGTGCCAGCAGCTTAGGTGTTGTAGACACTGAAGCTTTCTTT.